The 22 T cell receptor beta chains below were found in one sample sequenced in a study of T cell responses to AZD1222 COVID-19 vaccine. Assay: immunoSEQ multiplex PCR; the TCRdb copy retains only in-frame clones and omits some. The sample carries some 160,000 clones, 80% to 95% recorded once. Sequenced here: peripheral blood, sampled on day 0 of AZD1222 vaccination. All receptors derive from an adult in good health.

CDR3 sequence: CASSVSFNTEAFF. The CDR3 DNA is TGTGCCAGCAGTGTAAGTTTCAACACTGAAGCTTTCTTT. The chain joins TRBV27 to TRBJ1-1; the D is unclear. Trimming shortened V by 5 bases and J by 2 bases, and 9 bases separated the two germline ends. The germline gives CDR1 MNHEY, CDR2 SMNVEV (reference sequence). The CDR3 consists of 13 residues.

This CDR3 reads CASSLQSSGNTIYF. CDR3 nucleotide sequence: TGTGCCAGCAGCCTTCAAAGCTCTGGAAACACCATATATTTT. This chain links TRBV7-2 with TRBJ1-3; no reliable D call. The germline gives CDR1 SGHTA, CDR2 FQGNSA. The CDR3 is 14 residues long. Trimming pared 5 bases from V and 0 bases from J, leaving 8 bases between.

V gene TRBV11-2 combines with J gene TRBJ2-3; D is possibly TRBD1 (6 bases). Germline assignment: CDR1 SGHAT and CDR2 FQNNGV. V was trimmed by 7 bases and J by 0 bases, leaving 17 bases between them. This CDR3 is 16 amino acids long. The CDR3 sequence is CASIPTGTRSTDTQYF. The CDR3 coding sequence is TGTGCCAGCATCCCGACCGGGACACGTAGCACAGATACGCAGTATTTT.

V gene TRBV7-9 combines with J gene TRBJ1-1, with D possibly TRBD1 on 5 matching bases. CDR1 is SEHNR, CDR2 FQNEAQ, per germline (reference sequence). The CDR3 length is 19 residues. V lost 1 base, J lost 4 bases, and 25 bases lay in between. This chain's CDR3 is CASSLVPLEGRFGITEAFF. The CDR3 DNA reads TGTGCCAGCAGCTTAGTCCCCCTGGAGGGACGGTTTGGGATCACTGAAGCTTTCTTT. The variable domain in full, completed from reference TRBV7-9 and TRBJ1-1, reads DTGVSQNPRHKITKRGQNVTFRCDPISEHNRLYWYRQTLGQGPEFLTYFQNEAQLEKSRLLSDRFSAERPKGSFSTLEIQRTEQGDSAMYLCASSLVPLEGRFGITEAFFGQGTRLTVV.

This chain joins TRBV29-1 and TRBJ2-3, with 9 bases that match TRBD2. The germline gives CDR1 SQVTM, CDR2 ANQGSEA. The CDR3 consists of 15 residues. The V segment lost 3 bases and the J segment 7 bases; nucleotides outside the gene matches: 11. The DNA for the CDR3 is TGCAGCGTTGAGTTGCCGCGGGGGGGAGCATATACGCAGTATTTT. Protein product: CSVELPRGGAYTQYF.

Only one count was recorded for this clone. CDR3 bases: TGTGCCAGTAGTATCCCCTCGGGGACAGGCGCCTATGGCTACACCTTC. It yields the protein CASSIPSGTGAYGYTF. The chain couples TRBV19 to TRBJ1-2; 8 bases align to TRBD1. Germline V gene sequence: CDR1 LNHDA, CDR2 SQIVND (reference sequence). This CDR3 region has 16 residues. J lost 4 bases, V lost 3 bases, and 10 bases had no gene match.

This clone has a handful of counts. The CDR3 is CASSQGTVPSGELFF. The CDR3 DNA follows: TGCGCCAGCAGCCAAGGGACAGTGCCATCCGGGGAGCTGTTTTTT. The rearrangement joins TRBV4-1 to TRBJ2-2, with a possible D match to TRBD1 (6 bases). The CDR3 covers 15 residues. Germline lookup yields CDR1 MGHRA and CDR2 YSYEKL. Deletions cut 1 base from V and 6 bases from J, with 12 bases between.

The CDR3 nucleotides are TGTGCCACCAGTGATTCATCCGGGACAGGGAACTACGAGCAGTACTTC. Translated, it gives CATSDSSGTGNYEQYF. The rearrangement joins TRBV24-1 to TRBJ2-7; 9 bases line up with TRBD1. The CDR3 is made up of 16 amino acids. Germline V gene data show CDR1 as KGHDR and CDR2 as SFDVKD. With 2 bases clipped from V and 3 bases from J, the junction kept 7 bases outside the gene matches.

The gene calls are TRBV18 and TRBJ1-4; 8 nucleotides line up with TRBD1. This CDR3 region has 16 residues. J was trimmed by 3 bases and V by 1 base; bases with no gene match: 4. Germline CDR1 and CDR2: KGHSH and LQKENI. This chain's CDR3 is CASSPLGTGSNEKLFF. The CDR3 nucleotides are TGTGCCAGCTCACCACTCGGGACAGGCTCTAATGAAAAACTGTTTTTT.

J is TRBJ2-1 and V is TRBV9; tentative D call: TRBD2 (6 bases). Germline V gene data show CDR1 as SGDLS and CDR2 as YYNGEE. The V end lost 1 base, the J end lost 4 bases, and 12 bases lay between the germline ends. This CDR3 region has 15 residues. CDR3 residues: CASSVFGGGYNEQFF. In DNA, the CDR3 is TGTGCCAGCAGCGTATTCGGGGGTGGGTACAATGAGCAGTTCTTC.

V is TRBV27 and J is TRBJ2-3; D call uncertain. The CDR3 runs to 14 residues. Trimming cost V 6 bases and J 0 bases, with 10 bases left between them. Per germline, CDR1 MNHEY and CDR2 SMNVEV (reference sequence). The CDR3 reads CASRDPFSTDTQYF. CDR3 DNA sequence: TGTGCCAGCAGGGACCCCTTTAGCACAGATACGCAGTATTTT.

The gene calls are TRBV9 and TRBJ2-2; TRBD1 is a possible D gene (6 bases). From germline, CDR1 is SGDLS and CDR2 YYNGEE. CDR3 length: 15 residues. The V gene lost 4 bases and the J gene lost 6 bases, with 16 bases spanning the gap. The CDR3 bases are TGTGCCAGCAGCTCCCAGATGGGGGCGGCCGGGGAGCTGTTTTTT. It translates to CASSSQMGAAGELFF.

This chain links TRBV19 with TRBJ2-7, with unresolved D. The V end was cut by 3 bases, the J end by 4 bases, with 13 bases between. This CDR3 contains 14 residues. The V gene's germline CDR1 is LNHDA and CDR2 SQIVND (reference sequence). This chain's CDR3 is CASSIDSSYYEQYF. The CDR3 DNA is TGTGCCAGTAGTATTGACTCCTCCTATTACGAGCAGTACTTC. The full variable domain, in which reference TRBV19 and TRBJ2-7 provide the parts outside the CDR3, is DGGITQSPKYLFRKEGQNVTLSCEQNLNHDAMYWYRQDPGQGLRLIYYSQIVNDFQKGDIAEGYSVSREKKESFPLTVTSAQKNPTAFYLCASSIDSSYYEQYFGPGTRLTVT.

This clone was found once. The V call is TRBV5-4, the J call TRBJ2-1; D perhaps matches TRBD1 (5 bases). The CDR3 totals 15 residues. Looked up from germline, CDR1 is SGHNT and CDR2 is YYREEE (reference sequence). Trimming took off 2 bases at V and 2 bases at J, with 11 bases between the two ends. CDR3 loop: CASSFRKGTYNEQFF. The CDR3 DNA reads as TGTGCCAGCAGCTTTCGAAAGGGGACCTACAATGAGCAGTTCTTC.

The CDR3 DNA reads TGCGCCAGCAGCCAAGTATCCGGGACTAGCGGGGACGAGCAGTTCTTC. Amino acids: CASSQVSGTSGDEQFF. J is TRBJ2-1 and V is TRBV4-1; 13 bases align to TRBD2. Trimming removed 1 base from V and 10 bases from J; junction bases left unmatched: 7. This CDR3 spans 16 amino acids. CDR1 and CDR2 (germline): MGHRA, YSYEKL.

Of note for this clone: The junction departs from germline at one end; a sequencing error may be responsible. This chain uses TRBV25-1 with TRBJ1-6, with D possibly TRBD1 on 6 matching bases. In germline, CDR1 is MGHDK, CDR2 SYGVNS. This CDR3 has 16 amino acids. CDR3 sequence reads: CASSEEGGQYSSPLHF. Here the CDR3 DNA reads TGTGCCAGCAGTGAAGAAGGGGGACAATATAGTTCACCCCTCCACTTT.

The chain uses TRBV6-1 and TRBJ1-2, with D perhaps TRBD1 (6 bases). The V end lost 8 bases, the J end lost 7 bases, and 8 bases lay between the germline ends. CDR1 is MNHNS, CDR2 SASEGT, per germline. This CDR3 region has 10 residues. Here the CDR3 reads CASLGAGYTF. The CDR3 DNA is TGTGCCAGCCTGGGGGCTGGCTACACCTTC.

The chain couples TRBV19 to TRBJ1-5, with D possibly matching TRBD1 (5 bases). The V end was cut by 3 bases, the J end by 4 bases, with 13 bases between. The germline gives CDR1 LNHDA, CDR2 SQIVND (reference sequence). CDR3 size: 15 residues. The CDR3 coding sequence is TGTGCCAGTAGTATGGGAGGGGTAGGTAATCAGCCCCAGCATTTT. Its translation: CASSMGGVGNQPQHF.

The chain uses TRBV11-2 and TRBJ1-1, with unresolved D. The CDR3 covers 14 residues. CDR1 SGHAT and CDR2 FQNNGV come from the germline V gene. V lost 2 bases and J 0 bases, leaving 7 bases between the germline ends. CDR3 nucleotide sequence: TGTGCCAGCAGCTTAACGCCAATGAACACTGAAGCTTTCTTT. The encoded protein is CASSLTPMNTEAFF.

The chain links TRBV19 to TRBJ2-1; 12 nucleotides agree with TRBD2. The trim removed 4 bases at V and 4 bases at J, leaving 11 bases unmatched. The V gene's germline CDR1 is LNHDA and CDR2 SQIVND (reference sequence). The CDR3 consists of 18 residues. The CDR3 spells CASSTLLTSGSLYNEQFF. CDR3 nucleotides: TGTGCCAGTAGTACCCTGCTGACTAGCGGGAGTCTATACAATGAGCAGTTCTTC.

This clone has just a few counts. This rearrangement joins TRBV5-8 to TRBJ1-1; 7 bases line up with TRBD1. The CDR3 sequence is 11 residues long. Germline values: CDR1 SGHTS, CDR2 YDEGEE. Trimming cost V 5 bases and J 11 bases; bases outside gene matches: 6. In DNA, the CDR3 is TGTGCCAGCAGGACAGGGACTAGGGCTTTCTTT. Translation: CASRTGTRAFF.

The chain has TRBV19 and TRBJ1-5; the match to TRBD1 covers 8 bases. The CDR3 loop spans 15 amino acids. In germline, CDR1 is LNHDA, CDR2 SQIVND (reference sequence). J lost 7 bases, V lost 7 bases, and 12 bases had no gene match. The CDR3 DNA sequence: TGTGCCAGTATTGGCAGGGGGCTTTCTGGACAGCCCCAGCATTTT. Translated: CASIGRGLSGQPQHF.